The 2 T cell receptor beta chains presented below share a single source sample, sequenced in a study of blood T cell repertoires in COVID-19. Only in-frame clones appear in the TCRdb table, and some are missing; sequencing was by immunoSEQ multiplex PCR. The top ten clones hold about 0.58% of a sample with 180,000 or so clones, around 89% of them seen once. The sample consisted of peripheral blood. These TCRs come from a man aged 45-60 years with acute or convalescent COVID-19.

The rearrangement uses TRBV5-1 and TRBJ1-2, with D possibly being TRBD1 (6 bases). CDR3 size: 15 residues. V lost 0 bases and J 6 bases, leaving 15 bases between the germline ends. Germline V gives CDR1 SGHRS, CDR2 YFSETQ. The CDR3 region has the DNA TGCGCCAGCAGCTTGGGGGGACACTATAGTAATGGCTACACCTTC. It codes for CASSLGGHYSNGYTF.

As to this clone: Other DNA variants within this sample encode the same CDR3. V and J are TRBV4-2 and TRBJ2-3; TRBD2 matches at 7 bases. The CDR3 is made up of 15 amino acids. Trimming cost V 4 bases and J 2 bases; bases outside gene matches: 6. The V gene's germline CDR1 is LGHNA and CDR2 YNFKEQ. The CDR3 DNA follows: TGTGCCAGCAGCCGCCTAGCGGACTCCACAGATACGCAGTATTTT. Its protein is CASSRLADSTDTQYF.